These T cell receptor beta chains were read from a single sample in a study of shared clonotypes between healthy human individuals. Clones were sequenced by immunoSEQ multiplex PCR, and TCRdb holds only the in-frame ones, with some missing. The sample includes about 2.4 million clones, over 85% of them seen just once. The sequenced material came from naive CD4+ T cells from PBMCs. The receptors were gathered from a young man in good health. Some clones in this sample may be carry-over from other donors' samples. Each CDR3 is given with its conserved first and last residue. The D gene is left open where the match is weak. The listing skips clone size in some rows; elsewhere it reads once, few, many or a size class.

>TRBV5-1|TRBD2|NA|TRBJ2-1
CASSLGLAESNEQFF
TGCGCCAGCAGCTTGGGACTAGCGGAGTCCAATGAGCAGTTCTTC
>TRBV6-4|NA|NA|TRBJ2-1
CASSDRAADEQFF
TGTGCCAGCAGTGACCGAGCGGCAGATGAGCAGTTCTTC
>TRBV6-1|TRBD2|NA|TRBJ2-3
CASLAGGTDTQYF
TGTGCCAGTCTAGCGGGTGGGACAGATACGCAGTATTTT
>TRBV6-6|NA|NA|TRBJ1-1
CASSRGNTEAFF
TGTGCCAGCAGCAGGGGGAACACTGAAGCTTTCTTT
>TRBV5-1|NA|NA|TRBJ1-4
CASSLALLGDEEKLFF
TGCGCCAGCAGCTTGGCGTTGTTAGGGGACGAGGAAAAACTGTTTTTT
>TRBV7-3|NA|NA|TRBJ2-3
CASSLKDSTDTQYF
TGTGCCAGCAGCTTAAAAGACAGCACAGATACGCAGTATTTT
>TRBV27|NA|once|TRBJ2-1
CASSNPTWAYSYNEQFF
TGTGCCAGCAGTAACCCGACGTGGGCATATTCCTACAATGAGCAGTTCTTC
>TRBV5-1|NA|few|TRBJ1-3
CASSADGGNTIYF
TGCGCCAGCAGCGCGGACGGTGGAAACACCATATATTTT
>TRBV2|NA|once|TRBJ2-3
CASGSGAGTDTQYF
TGTGCCAGCGGTAGCGGAGCTGGGACAGATACGCAGTATTTT
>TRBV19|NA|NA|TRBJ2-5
CASRALEGDQETQYF
TGTGCCAGTAGGGCCTTGGAGGGGGACCAAGAGACCCAGTACTTC
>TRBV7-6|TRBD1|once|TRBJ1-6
CASSLGTGGDNSPLHF
TGTGCCAGCAGCTTAGGTACAGGGGGCGATAATTCACCCCTCCACTTT
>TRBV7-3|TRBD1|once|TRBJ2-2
CASSFAGGAGYGELFF
TGTGCCAGCAGCTTCGCAGGGGGCGCAGGATACGGGGAGCTGTTTTTT
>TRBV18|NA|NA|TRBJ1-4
CASSIGQGESTNEKLFF
TGTGCCAGCTCAATCGGACAAGGGGAATCAACTAATGAAAAACTGTTTTTT
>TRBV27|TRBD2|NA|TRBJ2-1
CASVGGLGRPEQFF
TGTGCCAGCGTCGGGGGACTAGGAAGGCCGGAGCAGTTCTTC
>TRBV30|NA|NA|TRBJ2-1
CAWSESSSGSYNEQFF
TGTGCCTGGAGTGAGTCTAGCTCTGGCTCCTACAATGAGCAGTTCTTC
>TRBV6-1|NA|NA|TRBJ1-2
CASSEAGTFYGYTF
TGTGCCAGCAGTGAAGCCGGGACGTTTTATGGCTACACCTTC
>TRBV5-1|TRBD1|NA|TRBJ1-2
CASSQTGDYGYTF
TGCGCCAGCAGCCAGACAGGGGACTATGGCTACACCTTC
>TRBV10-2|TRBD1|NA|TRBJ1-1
CASSDPGQENTEAFF
TGCGCCAGCAGTGATCCCGGACAGGAGAACACTGAAGCTTTCTTT
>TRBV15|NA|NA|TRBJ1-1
CATSRESGTEAFF
TGTGCCACCAGCAGAGAGTCCGGCACTGAAGCTTTCTTT
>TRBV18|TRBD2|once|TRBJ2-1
CASLPAGTSGPYNEQFF
TGTGCCAGCTTACCGGCCGGGACTAGCGGACCCTACAATGAGCAGTTCTTC
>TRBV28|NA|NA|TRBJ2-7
CASSLRHGGTEQYF
TGTGCCAGCAGCCTAAGGCACGGGGGAACCGAGCAGTACTTC
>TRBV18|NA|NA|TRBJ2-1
CASSAGTLSNEQFF
TGTGCCAGCTCAGCCGGGACTCTGTCCAATGAGCAGTTCTTC
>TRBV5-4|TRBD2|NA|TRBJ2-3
CASSSTSGKTDTQYF
TGTGCCAGCAGCTCGACTAGCGGGAAAACAGATACGCAGTATTTT
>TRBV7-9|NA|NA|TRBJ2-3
CASSLLGPYTDTQYF
TGTGCCAGCAGCTTACTTGGACCCTACACAGATACGCAGTATTTT
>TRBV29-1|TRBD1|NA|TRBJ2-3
CSAGTGLLDTQYF
TGCAGCGCAGGGACAGGGTTATTAGATACGCAGTATTTT
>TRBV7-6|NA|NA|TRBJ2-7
CASSPLPSYEQYF
TGTGCCAGCAGCCCCCTCCCCTCCTACGAGCAGTACTTC
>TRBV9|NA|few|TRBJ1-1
CASSFISGGTEAFF
TGTGCCAGCAGCTTCATATCCGGGGGCACTGAAGCTTTCTTT
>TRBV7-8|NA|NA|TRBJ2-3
CASSLSRLSRGYTQYF
TGTGCCAGCAGCTTAAGTAGACTCTCCAGGGGCTATACGCAGTATTTT
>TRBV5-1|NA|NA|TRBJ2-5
CASSLLGLTQETQYF
TGCGCCAGCAGCTTGTTAGGCCTAACCCAAGAGACCCAGTACTTC
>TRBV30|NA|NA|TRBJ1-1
CAWAARGSAFF
TGTGCCTGGGCGGCCAGAGGAAGTGCTTTCTTT
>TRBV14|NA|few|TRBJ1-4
CASSPDLRSEKLFF
TGTGCCAGCAGCCCCGACCTCCGGAGTGAAAAACTGTTTTTT
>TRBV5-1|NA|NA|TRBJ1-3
CASSFRGVNSGNTIYF
TGCGCCAGCAGCTTTAGGGGGGTCAACTCTGGAAACACCATATATTTT
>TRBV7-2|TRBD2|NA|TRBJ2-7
CASSPQGLAGGNEQYF
TGTGCCAGCAGCCCCCAAGGACTAGCGGGAGGGAATGAGCAGTACTTC
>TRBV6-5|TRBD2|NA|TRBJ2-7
CASSSYPGGSYEQYF
TGTGCCAGCAGTTCATACCCGGGCGGGAGCTACGAGCAGTACTTC
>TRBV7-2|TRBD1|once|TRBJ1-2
CASSPQGQSYGYTF
TGTGCCAGCAGCCCTCAGGGACAGAGCTATGGCTACACCTTC
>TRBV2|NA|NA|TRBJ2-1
CASSELGGSYNEQFF
TGTGCCAGCAGTGAATTGGGGGGCTCCTACAATGAGCAGTTCTTC
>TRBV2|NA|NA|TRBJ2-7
CASSVGQTGEQYF
TGTGCCAGCAGCGTAGGACAGACGGGCGAGCAGTACTTC
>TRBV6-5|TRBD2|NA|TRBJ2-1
CASSSLSGSSYNEQFF
TGTGCCAGCAGTTCCCTGAGCGGGAGTAGCTACAATGAGCAGTTCTTC
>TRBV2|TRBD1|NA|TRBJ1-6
CASDRDRLNSPLHF
TGTGCCAGCGACCGGGACAGGCTTAATTCACCCCTCCACTTT
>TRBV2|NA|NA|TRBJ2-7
CASTQRWMNEQYF
TGTGCCAGCACCCAGCGCTGGATGAACGAGCAGTACTTC
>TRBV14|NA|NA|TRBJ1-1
CASSQQNRVAFF
TGTGCCAGCAGCCAACAAAACAGGGTGGCTTTCTTT
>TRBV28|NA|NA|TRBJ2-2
CASSLARLGAGELFF
TGTGCCAGCAGTTTGGCCCGACTGGGAGCCGGGGAGCTGTTTTTT
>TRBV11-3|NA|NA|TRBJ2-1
CASSLEGRVNGEQFF
TGTGCCAGCAGCTTAGAGGGCAGGGTCAACGGTGAGCAGTTCTTC
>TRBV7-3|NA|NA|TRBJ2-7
CASSLFIGWEQYF
TGTGCCAGCAGCTTATTTATCGGGTGGGAGCAGTACTTC
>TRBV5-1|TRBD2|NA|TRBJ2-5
CASRLRRGTSGQETQYF
TGCGCCAGCAGGTTACGCAGGGGGACTAGCGGACAAGAGACCCAGTACTTC
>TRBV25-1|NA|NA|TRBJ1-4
CASSGTGARNEKLFF
TGTGCCAGCAGTGGGACCGGGGCCCGTAATGAAAAACTGTTTTTT
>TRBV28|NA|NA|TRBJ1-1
CASSFFGREGTEAFF
TGTGCCAGCAGTTTTTTCGGCAGGGAGGGAACTGAAGCTTTCTTT
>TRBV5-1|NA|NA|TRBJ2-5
CASSLAWYEGTETQYF
TGCGCCAGCAGCTTGGCCTGGTACGAGGGTACAGAGACCCAGTACTTC
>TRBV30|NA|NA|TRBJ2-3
CAWSPYSTDTQYF
TGTGCCTGGAGTCCTTATAGCACAGATACGCAGTATTTT
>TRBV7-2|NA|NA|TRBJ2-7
CASSLVTAYEQYF
TGTGCCAGCAGCTTAGTGACAGCCTACGAGCAGTACTTC
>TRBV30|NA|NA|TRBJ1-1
CAWNGQANTEAFF
TGTGCCTGGAATGGGCAGGCGAACACTGAAGCTTTCTTT
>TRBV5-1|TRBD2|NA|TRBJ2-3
CASSPRTSATLNLDTQYF
TGCGCCAGCAGCCCCCGGACTAGCGCCACGCTTAATCTAGATACGCAGTATTTT
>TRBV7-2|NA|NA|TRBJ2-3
CASSIPRSSTDTQYF
TGTGCCAGCAGCATCCCCCGGTCTAGCACAGATACGCAGTATTTT
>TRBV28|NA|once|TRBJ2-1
CASSLSPWGSPVGNEQFF
TGTGCCAGCAGTTTATCCCCTTGGGGGAGCCCGGTCGGGAATGAGCAGTTCTTC
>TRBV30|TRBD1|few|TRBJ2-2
CAWSPGGARTGELFF
TGTGCCTGGAGTCCAGGGGGCGCGCGAACCGGGGAGCTGTTTTTT
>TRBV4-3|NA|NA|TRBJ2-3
CASSQDRTDTQYF
TGCGCCAGCAGCCAAGATAGGACAGATACGCAGTATTTT
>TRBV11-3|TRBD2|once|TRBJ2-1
CASSFHSGANEQFF
TGTGCCAGCAGCTTCCATAGCGGGGCAAATGAGCAGTTCTTC